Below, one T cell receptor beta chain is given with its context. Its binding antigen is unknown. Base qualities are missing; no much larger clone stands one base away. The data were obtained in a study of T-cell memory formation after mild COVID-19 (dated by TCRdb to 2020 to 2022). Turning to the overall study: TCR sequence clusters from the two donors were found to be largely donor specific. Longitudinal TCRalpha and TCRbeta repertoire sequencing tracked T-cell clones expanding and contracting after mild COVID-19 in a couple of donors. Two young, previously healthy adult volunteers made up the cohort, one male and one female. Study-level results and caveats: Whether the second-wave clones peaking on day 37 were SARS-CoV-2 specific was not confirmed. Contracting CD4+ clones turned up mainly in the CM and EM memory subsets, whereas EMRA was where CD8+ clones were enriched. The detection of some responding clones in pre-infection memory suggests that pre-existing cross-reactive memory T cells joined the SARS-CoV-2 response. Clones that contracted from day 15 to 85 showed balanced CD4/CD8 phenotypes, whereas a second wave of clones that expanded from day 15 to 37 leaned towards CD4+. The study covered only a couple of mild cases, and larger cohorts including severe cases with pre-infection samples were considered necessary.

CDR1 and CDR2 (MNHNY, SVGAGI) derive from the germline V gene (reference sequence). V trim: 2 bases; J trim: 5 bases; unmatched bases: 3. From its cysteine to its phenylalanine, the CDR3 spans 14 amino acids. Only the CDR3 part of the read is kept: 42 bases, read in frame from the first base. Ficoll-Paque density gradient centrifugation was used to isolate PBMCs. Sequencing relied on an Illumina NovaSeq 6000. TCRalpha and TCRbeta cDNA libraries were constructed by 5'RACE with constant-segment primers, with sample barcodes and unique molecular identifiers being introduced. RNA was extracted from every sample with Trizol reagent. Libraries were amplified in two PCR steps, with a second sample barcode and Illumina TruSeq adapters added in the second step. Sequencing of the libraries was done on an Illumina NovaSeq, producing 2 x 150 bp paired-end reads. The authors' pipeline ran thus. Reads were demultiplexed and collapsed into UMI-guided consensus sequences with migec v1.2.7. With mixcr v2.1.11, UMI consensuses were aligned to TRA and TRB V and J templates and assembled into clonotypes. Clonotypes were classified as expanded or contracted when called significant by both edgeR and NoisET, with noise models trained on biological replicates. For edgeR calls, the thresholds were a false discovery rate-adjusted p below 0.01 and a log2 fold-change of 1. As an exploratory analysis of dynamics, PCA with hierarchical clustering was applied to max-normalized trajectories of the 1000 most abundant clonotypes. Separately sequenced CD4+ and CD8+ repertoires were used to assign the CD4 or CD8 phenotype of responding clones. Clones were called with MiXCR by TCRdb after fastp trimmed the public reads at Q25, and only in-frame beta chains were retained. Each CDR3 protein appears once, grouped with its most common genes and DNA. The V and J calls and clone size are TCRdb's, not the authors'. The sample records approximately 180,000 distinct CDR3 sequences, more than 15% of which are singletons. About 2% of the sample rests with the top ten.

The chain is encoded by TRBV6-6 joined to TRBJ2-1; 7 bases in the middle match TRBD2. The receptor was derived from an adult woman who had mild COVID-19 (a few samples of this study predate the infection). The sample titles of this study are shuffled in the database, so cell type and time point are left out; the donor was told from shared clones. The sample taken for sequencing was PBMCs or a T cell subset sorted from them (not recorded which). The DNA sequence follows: TGTGCCAGCAGTTACATACTAGCGAACAATGAGCAGTTCTTC. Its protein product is CASSYILANNEQFF.